The 18 T cell receptor beta chains below come from one sample, sequenced in a study of vaccination and CD4 T cells after COVID-19. Stated treatment: roughly 10-day PBMC culture with coronavirus spike peptide pools or control peptides (ViraFEST assay). Antigens for these TCRs are unknown. Cultured CD4+ T cells had their DNA profiled by the Oncomine TCR Beta short-read assay. TCRdb recomputed calls from the PCR reads with MiXCR, one row per CDR3 protein. There are roughly 12,000 distinct CDR3 sequences in the sample; roughly 60% occur only once, and 7.5% to 9% lies in the top ten. The input for sequencing was CD4+ T cells from blood, cultured in vitro, taken before SARS-CoV-2 vaccination. The receptor source for this set is a human donor who had recovered from COVID-19.

The chain employs TRBV7-9 and TRBJ2-1; 7 bases line up with TRBD1. The CDR3 length is 14 residues. Germline CDR1 is SEHNR and CDR2 is FQNEAQ (reference sequence). The J segment lost 4 bases and the V segment lost 1 base, leaving 1 base of the junction unmatched. The DNA of the CDR3 is TGTGCCAGCAGCTTAGGACAGGGATACAATGAGCAGTTCTTC. Translation: CASSLGQGYNEQFF.

The rearrangement joins TRBV7-9 to TRBJ1-2; the D is unclear. V was shortened by 5 bases and J by 6 bases, with 16 bases between the two germline ends. CDR1 and CDR2 (germline): SEHNR, FQNEAQ (reference sequence). The CDR3 runs 14 residues. CDR3 region: CASSGLERRDGYTF. DNA for the CDR3: TGTGCCAGCAGCGGCTTAGAAAGGCGGGATGGCTACACCTTC.

There are a few counts of this clonotype. The CDR3 DNA sequence: TGCAGTGCTAGATCGGGGGGTTCCCCAAGGACCCAGTACTTC. Translation gives CSARSGGSPRTQYF. This chain joins TRBV20-1 and TRBJ2-5; 7 bases are a match to TRBD2. The ends lost 2 bases at V and 7 bases at J; junction bases unmatched: 10. Looked up from germline, CDR1 is DFQATT and CDR2 is SNEGSKA (reference sequence). The CDR3 spans 14 residues.

The genes are TRBV20-1 and TRBJ2-3; D may correspond to TRBD1 or TRBD2 (5 bases each). Trimming removed 2 bases at V and 1 base at J, with 7 bases between. The CDR3 has 13 residues. Per the germline V gene, CDR1 is DFQATT and CDR2 is SNEGSKA (reference sequence). The CDR3 reads CSARLGGTDTQYF. The CDR3 DNA sequence: TGCAGTGCTAGACTGGGGGGCACAGATACGCAGTATTTT.

The chain joins TRBV6-1 to TRBJ1-2, with D perhaps TRBD1 (5 bases). V gave up 2 bases and J gave up 1 base, with 11 bases separating them. From germline, CDR1 is MNHNS and CDR2 SASEGT. The CDR3 contains 15 residues. The CDR3 loop reads CASSESGILNYGYTF. The CDR3 DNA reads as TGTGCCAGCAGTGAATCAGGGATCCTTAACTATGGCTACACCTTC.

The chain has TRBV7-2 and TRBJ1-1, with D unresolved. Trimming stripped 5 bases from V and 4 bases from J, with 11 bases between. Germline V gene sequence: CDR1 SGHTA, CDR2 FQGNSA. The length of the CDR3 is 13 residues. Here the CDR3 reads CASSPQSPTEAFF. In nucleotides, the CDR3 is TGTGCCAGCAGCCCGCAGTCCCCCACTGAAGCTTTCTTT.

The count of this clonotype is one. The rearrangement joins TRBV11-2 to TRBJ2-3; D gene uncertain. The V gene lost 7 bases and the J gene lost 6 bases, with 8 bases spanning the gap. Looked up from germline, CDR1 is SGHAT and CDR2 is FQNNGV. CDR3 length: 11 amino acids. The CDR3 nucleotides are TGTGCCAGCACCTGGAGCGATACGCAGTATTTT. This encodes CASTWSDTQYF.

The chain joins TRBV7-8 to TRBJ2-1; 9 bases fit TRBD1. The CDR3 loop spans 15 amino acids. V trimming: 3 bases; J trimming: 4 bases; junction bases outside the gene matches: 4. Germline V CDR1 and CDR2: SGHVS, FQNEAQ. The CDR3 reads CASSLGTGLYNEQFF. CDR3 sequence (DNA): TGTGCCAGCAGCTTGGGGACAGGGTTGTACAATGAGCAGTTCTTC.

This clonotype was detected once. J is TRBJ2-3 and V is TRBV6-5, with D unclear. Trimming cost V 2 bases and J 5 bases, with 2 bases left between them. The germline V gene encodes CDR1 MNHEY and CDR2 SVGAGI. The CDR3 extends over 11 amino acids. The CDR3 protein is CASSYRDTQYF. CDR3 coding DNA: TGTGCCAGCAGTTACCGAGATACGCAGTATTTT.

V and J are TRBV5-4 and TRBJ2-3; the D gene is possibly TRBD2 (6 bases). The CDR3 contains 16 residues. Germline assignment: CDR1 SGHNT and CDR2 YYREEE (reference sequence). The germline V and J ends were trimmed by 4 bases and 0 bases, with 15 bases remaining between them. CDR3 coding DNA: TGTGCCAGCAGCAACGGGGGACTGGCTAGCACAGATACGCAGTATTTT. This codes for CASSNGGLASTDTQYF.

This clonotype was recorded only once. The chain combines TRBV12-3 or TRBV12-4 with TRBJ1-2, with D unclear. V was shortened by 3 bases and J by 7 bases, with 9 bases between the two germline ends. This CDR3 region has 12 residues. The CDR3 region has the DNA TGTGCCAGCAGTTTGACGGGCTTTGGCTACACCTTC. It codes for CASSLTGFGYTF.

A single count supports this clonotype. The junction differs from germline at one of its ends, possibly a read error. The chain links TRBV20-1 to TRBJ1-2, with 7 bases aligning to TRBD1. The CDR3 runs 13 residues. CDR1 DFQATT and CDR2 SNEGSKA come from the germline V gene (reference sequence). CDR3 nucleotide sequence: TGCGGTGCTAGGGTTCAGGGGGGAGGAGGCTACACCTTC. Translating it yields CGARVQGGGGYTF.

This clonotype was counted only a few times. This sequence joins TRBV28 and TRBJ1-5; TRBD1 is a possible D gene (5 bases). Germline lookup yields CDR1 MDHEN and CDR2 SYDVKM. The CDR3 has 15 residues. Trimming stripped 6 bases from V and 1 base from J, with 13 bases between. CDR3 protein: CASREGIISNQPQHF. The CDR3 DNA reads TGTGCCAGCAGGGAGGGGATCATCAGCAATCAGCCCCAGCATTTT.

The chain employs TRBV7-9 and TRBJ1-5; D ambiguous. Trimming removed 4 bases from V and 2 bases from J, with 9 bases in between. Germline V gives CDR1 SEHNR, CDR2 FQNEAQ (reference sequence). The CDR3 is 14 residues long. In DNA form, the CDR3 reads TGTGCCAGCAGCTCAGACGGAGGCAATCAGCCCCAGCATTTT. This sequence encodes CASSSDGGNQPQHF.

The J gene is TRBJ2-1, the V gene TRBV6-1; 9 bases line up with TRBD1. Trimming took 6 bases from V and 8 from J; bases not matched to a gene: 14. Germline V CDR1 and CDR2: MNHNS, SASEGT. This CDR3 spans 16 amino acids. DNA for the CDR3: TGTGCCAGCAGACCGGGACAGGGCTTGTTCCTCTATGAGCAGTTCTTC. Translating it yields CASRPGQGLFLYEQFF.

The rearrangement links TRBV7-2 to TRBJ1-2; D perhaps matches TRBD1 (5 bases). From germline, CDR1 is SGHTA and CDR2 FQGNSA. Trimming stripped 3 bases from V and 0 bases from J, with 17 bases between. The CDR3 has 17 residues. The CDR3 reads CASSFGSGAAANYGYTF. The CDR3 bases are TGTGCCAGCAGCTTTGGTTCCGGGGCAGCCGCTAACTATGGCTACACCTTC.

This clonotype was seen a few times. The chain couples TRBV25-1 to TRBJ2-1; D unresolved. Looked up from germline, CDR1 is MGHDK and CDR2 is SYGVNS. The germline V and J ends were trimmed by 7 bases and 4 bases, with 11 bases remaining between them. This CDR3 has 13 residues. Written as DNA, the CDR3 is TGTGCCAGCATGGCCCTAGGGTACAATGAGCAGTTCTTC. The encoded protein is CASMALGYNEQFF.

V is TRBV6-2 or TRBV6-3 and J is TRBJ2-1, with D perhaps assigned TRBD1 or TRBD2 (6 bases each). The V end lost 10 bases, the J end lost 10 bases, and 20 bases lay between the germline ends. The CDR3 covers 13 residues. Germline V lookup: CDR1 MNHEY, CDR2 SVGEGT. The CDR3 DNA follows: TGTGCCACCTCTCGGGCCGGGGGCCTCGAGCAGTTCTTC. Its protein is CATSRAGGLEQFF.